The present T cell receptor (beta chain) was sequenced within a study of shared clonotypes between healthy human individuals. Broader study findings: The sharing of 5% to 5.5% of naive CD4 clonotypes was seen across a few donors.

This clone turned up a few times. Its matching antigen is unknown. Naive CD4+ cells were CD45RA-selected; the remaining cells were memory. Per sorted-subset replicate PCR, input was around 220 ng DNA, representing tens of thousands of T cell genomes. Sequencing was performed with immunoSEQ multiplex PCR; in TCRdb, only in-frame clones are kept and a portion is missing. The data contain roughly 700,000 clones, 74% of them singletons. Germline V gives CDR1 SGHAT, CDR2 FQDESV (reference sequence). The CDR3 covers 15 residues. This rearrangement joins TRBV11-1 to TRBJ2-5, with 7 bases matching TRBD1. TRBJ2-7 matches the DNA end more closely, so the J call is doubtful. Sequencing input: memory CD4+ T cells sorted from blood. Subset given: CD45RA-negative fraction. The TCR comes from a woman in her 30s in good health. CDR3 sequence reads: CASSLLGQVPYEQYF. The CDR3 DNA is TGTGCCAGCAGCTTACTAGGACAGGTTCCCTACGAGCAGTACTTC.